These T cell receptor beta chains were read from a single sample in a study of patients and donors after allogeneic stem cell transplantation. TCRdb called the RT-PCR reads again in MiXCR, with one record for every CDR3 protein. The sample holds 17,000 or so distinct CDR3 sequences, under 30% seen once. The sequencing input was blood, either unsorted or a sorted T cell fraction (not recorded which). The receptors originated from a human donor who was either an allogeneic HSCT recipient or a stem cell or donor lymphocyte infusion donor (not recorded which). It is not recorded whose cells these are; they may come from a transplant donor. The conserved cysteine and the conserved F or W are not part of the CDR3 here. D genes are given only for firm matches.

V: TRBV5-1; D: .; J: TRBJ2-3; CDR3: ASSEQVGTDTQY
V: TRBV7-2; D: TRBD1; J: TRBJ1-1; CDR3: GAKGARTEAF
V: TRBV28; D: .; J: TRBJ1-2; CDR3: ASSTPVDGYT
V: TRBV4-2; D: .; J: TRBJ1-1; CDR3: ASSSLTGRYTEAF
V: TRBV7-2; D: .; J: TRBJ2-5; CDR3: ASSPHTGRQETQY
V: TRBV11-2; D: .; J: TRBJ2-1; CDR3: ASSPPGFEQF
V: TRBV19; D: .; J: TRBJ1-1; CDR3: ASSRGRVNTEAF
V: TRBV29-1; D: .; J: TRBJ2-1; CDR3: SVVVSVQVEQF
V: TRBV9; D: TRBD1; J: TRBJ1-2; CDR3: ASNLGGQGYYGYT
V: TRBV20-1; D: .; J: TRBJ1-5; CDR3: SAPRAVNQPQH
V: TRBV5-6; D: .; J: TRBJ1-2; CDR3: ASSLEGGYT
V: TRBV20-1; D: .; J: TRBJ1-2; CDR3: SARERTNYGYT
V: TRBV4-2; D: .; J: TRBJ1-4; CDR3: ASSQMLNRYSAGDEKLF
V: TRBV4-1; D: TRBD1; J: TRBJ1-2; CDR3: ASSQRWRGRGYT
V: TRBV6-6; D: .; J: TRBJ1-2; CDR3: ASSYSTPIDYGYT
V: TRBV18; D: .; J: TRBJ1-3; CDR3: ASSPRAGRMDTIY
V: TRBV7-9; D: .; J: TRBJ2-1; CDR3: ASSLINEQF
V: TRBV20-1; D: .; J: TRBJ1-5; CDR3: SARGLTFDNSNQPQH
V: TRBV29-1; D: .; J: TRBJ1-1; CDR3: SVVRQMNTEAF
V: TRBV20-1; D: .; J: TRBJ1-1; CDR3: SAYRVDTEAF
V: TRBV28; D: .; J: TRBJ1-2; CDR3: ASSLLSSLYT
V: TRBV19; D: .; J: TRBJ2-1; CDR3: ASSIGGKEQF
V: TRBV7-9; D: .; J: TRBJ1-1; CDR3: ASSFSTVHTGAF